This is a list of T cell receptor beta chains from one sample in a study of beta chain features in type 1 diabetes. Clones were read by immunoSEQ multiplex PCR, and TCRdb kept only the in-frame ones, dropping some. The profile shows about 700,000 clones, 13% of them singletons. Source material: naive CD4+ T cells from blood. The origin of the receptors is a man younger than 30 with type 1 diabetes. CDR3s include the opening cysteine and the closing phenylalanine or tryptophan. The D gene is left open where the match is weak.

cdr3_aa,j_call,d_call,v_call
CASSDQGQGADTQYF,TRBJ2-3,TRBD1,TRBV6-6
CASSQDWVAAGANVLTF,TRBJ2-6,NA,TRBV4-2
CASSQIRTRGLEQYF,TRBJ2-7,NA,TRBV4-1
CASSWAGHMNTEAFF,TRBJ1-1,NA,TRBV13
CASSPQPSSTDTQYF,TRBJ2-3,NA,TRBV7-9
CACGTGYADTQYF,TRBJ2-3,TRBD1,TRBV30
CASSQGPGQGPDSNYGYTF,TRBJ1-2,TRBD1,TRBV4-2
CASSPGRDRPYNEQFF,TRBJ2-1,TRBD1,TRBV7-9
CSVEGQGVGYTF,TRBJ1-2,TRBD1,TRBV29-1
CASSQEEGGNNQPQHF,TRBJ1-5,NA,TRBV4-2
CASSLSGGREAFF,TRBJ1-1,TRBD1,TRBV7-8
CASSLYRRGASRVVQETQYF,TRBJ2-5,NA,TRBV7-6
CASSLAPNEQFF,TRBJ2-1,NA,TRBV11-1
CASSFAGNRNIQYF,TRBJ2-4,NA,TRBV28
CASSHESLSSYEQYF,TRBJ2-7,NA,TRBV4-2
CASSFTSGGLTDTQYF,TRBJ2-3,TRBD2,TRBV2
CASSLGTRENEQFF,TRBJ2-1,TRBD2,TRBV7-2
CASSPDGSYEQYF,TRBJ2-7,NA,TRBV2